This T cell receptor beta chain was recorded in a study of T cell repertoires in cytomegalovirus infection (dated by TCRdb to between 2017 and 2020). Turning to the overall study: The HLA type of each donor mattered for the analysis, because public TCR beta signatures pointed to carriage of CMV infection along with the matching HLA type. What the research found in general, with its limitations: Cumulative frequency of public TCR beta family members discriminated carriers of CMV infection plus the relevant HLA type in this cohort and an independent approximately 350-donor cohort. The ex vivo response was dominated by HLA-C-restricted CMV-specific TCR beta clonotypes, which also provided the single most frequent clonotype in two of eight donors.

Its CDR3 holds 15 amino acids, cysteine through phenylalanine. Here the CDR3 DNA is all that survives: 45 bases in frame from base 1. Deletion took 5 bases off V and 1 base off J, with a span of 15 bases between the germline ends. The germline V gene supplies CDR1 SGHTA and CDR2 FQGNSA. Sequencing instrument: Illumina HiSeq 1500. The public reads were run again by TCRdb, first through fastp at Q25 and then through MiXCR, and only productive beta chains were kept. Each CDR3 protein appears once, grouped with its most common genes and DNA. This sample lists roughly 300,000 distinct CDR3 sequences; about 23% were detected once. Approximately 15% of the sample goes to the ten largest clones. In its sample, this clonotype was seen many times. Its binding antigen is unknown. Base qualities are not at hand, and no much larger clone is one base apart.

Sequenced sample: PBMCs. The chain joins TRBV7-2 to TRBJ2-7; the D gene is perhaps TRBD2, from 5 matching bases. The sequence was collected from a human donor in good health (CMV status not recorded). Some clones in this sample may be carry-over from other donors' samples. The CDR3 is CASSPSSGTSYEQYF. Read as DNA, the sequence is TGTGCCAGCAGCCCCAGCAGCGGTACGTCCTACGAGCAGTACTTC.